Each of the 20 T cell receptor beta chains below was sequenced from the same sample in a study of cytomegalovirus exposure and HLA in healthy donors. The PCR ran on 60 Vbeta and 13 Jbeta primers. Measured with immunoSEQ multiplex PCR; TCRdb has only the in-frame clones, and not every one. This table lists some 110,000 clones. The sample taken for sequencing was PBMCs. Receptors were obtained from a man aged 25 to 40 in good health and CMV-seronegative.

This rearrangement joins TRBV28 to TRBJ2-5, with TRBD1 identical over 7 bases. Unmatched junction bases numbered 5, after V lost 6 bases and J lost 1 base. Per germline, CDR1 MDHEN and CDR2 SYDVKM. The CDR3 length is 14 residues. The CDR3 DNA follows: TGTGCCAGCAGCCGGGACAGCCTCCAAGAGACCCAGTACTTC. As protein: CASSRDSLQETQYF.

The gene calls are TRBV18 and TRBJ2-5; D gene ambiguous. The CDR3 length is 12 residues. V lost 2 bases and J 4 bases, leaving 5 bases between the germline ends. Germline loops: CDR1 KGHSH, CDR2 LQKENI. The CDR3 nucleotides read TGTGCCAGCTCACCAGTCGGAGAGACCCAGTACTTC. Translated, it gives CASSPVGETQYF.

The V gene is TRBV18, the J gene TRBJ2-3; no reliable D call. This CDR3 comprises 13 residues. In germline, CDR1 is KGHSH, CDR2 LQKENI. V lost 0 bases, J lost 6 bases, and 7 bases lay in between. Here the CDR3 reads CASSPPESDTQYF. CDR3 coding DNA: TGTGCCAGCTCACCACCGGAGTCCGATACGCAGTATTTT. Together with reference TRBV18 and TRBJ2-3, the CDR3 gives the full variable domain: NAGVMQNPRHLVRRRGQEARLRCSPMKGHSHVYWYRQLPEEGLKFMVYLQKENIIDESGMPKERFSAEFPKEGPSILRIQQVVRGDSAAYFCASSPPESDTQYFGPGTRLTVL.

The chain carries TRBV30 and TRBJ2-7; maybe TRBD1 (5 bases). Germline assignment: CDR1 GTSNPN and CDR2 SVGIG (reference sequence). Trimming took off 4 bases at V and 1 base at J, with 11 bases between the two ends. CDR3 length equals 13 residues. The CDR3: CAWTRTRSYEQYF. The CDR3 DNA reads as TGTGCCTGGACTAGGACACGGTCCTACGAGCAGTACTTC.

The rearrangement uses TRBV7-2 and TRBJ2-7, with D possibly matching TRBD1 (5 bases). Germline loops: CDR1 SGHTA, CDR2 FQGNSA. V was clipped by 5 bases and J by 2 bases, with 13 bases between them. The CDR3 has 14 residues. CDR3 loop: CASSLHIGAYEQYF. CDR3 nucleotides: TGTGCCAGCAGCCTCCATATAGGGGCCTACGAGCAGTACTTC. Variable domain in full (rest from reference TRBV7-2 and TRBJ2-7): GAGVSQSPSNKVTEKGKDVELRCDPISGHTALYWYRQSLGQGLEFLIYFQGNSAPDKSGLPSDRFSAERTGGSVSTLTIQRTQQEDSAVYLCASSLHIGAYEQYFGPGTRLTVT.

In DNA, the CDR3 is TGTGCCAGCAGCAACAGAGCAACTAATGAAAAACTGTTTTTT. Protein product: CASSNRATNEKLFF. The rearrangement links TRBV6-6 to TRBJ1-4; no clear D. This CDR3 is 14 amino acids long. The germline gives CDR1 MNHNY, CDR2 SVGAGI (reference sequence). V was pared by 6 bases and J by 0 bases, with 8 bases between.

The chain is built from TRBV7-2 and TRBJ1-2; no definite D call. The CDR3 consists of 14 residues. CDR1 and CDR2 from the germline V gene are SGHTA and FQGNSA. Trimming took off 3 bases at V and 10 bases at J, with 18 bases between the two ends. The CDR3 loop reads CASSFALGGSFYTF. CDR3 in DNA: TGTGCCAGCAGCTTCGCCCTAGGAGGGTCCTTCTACACCTTC.

In nucleotides, the CDR3 is TGTGCCAGCAGTGGATTACAGGGTCAGCCCCAGCATTTT. It translates to CASSGLQGQPQHF. The chain is built from TRBV2 and TRBJ1-5; a possible D gene is TRBD1 (6 bases). The CDR3 is 13 amino acids. Germline V CDR1 and CDR2: SNHLY, FYNNEI. V gave up 4 bases and J gave up 6 bases, with 10 bases separating them.

This rearrangement joins TRBV4-1 to TRBJ1-5; D gene unclear. There are 14 residues in the CDR3. The germline V gene encodes CDR1 MGHRA and CDR2 YSYEKL. Trimming left V 2 bases short and J 9 bases short, with 14 bases between. CDR3: CASSQIPEIGPQHF. DNA for the CDR3: TGCGCCAGCAGCCAAATTCCTGAAATCGGGCCCCAGCATTTT.

V usage is TRBV6-1 and J usage is TRBJ1-1, with D hard to call. The germline V gene encodes CDR1 MNHNS and CDR2 SASEGT. The CDR3 has 15 amino acids. V dropped 5 bases and J dropped 1 base, with 14 bases sitting between them. DNA of the CDR3: TGTGCCAGCAGTCTCCTCGGGTTAGGGAACACTGAAGCTTTCTTT. Its translation: CASSLLGLGNTEAFF.

The chain recombines TRBV28 with TRBJ2-3, with no clear D. Deletions cut 5 bases from V and 2 bases from J, with 5 bases between. Germline values: CDR1 MDHEN, CDR2 SYDVKM. This CDR3 region has 12 residues. The CDR3 loop reads CASSRDTDTQYF. The CDR3 DNA reads as TGTGCCAGCAGTCGAGACACAGATACGCAGTATTTT.

V gene TRBV6-1 combines with J gene TRBJ1-2; the D is unclear. The V and J ends lost 6 bases and 6 bases respectively, with 14 bases between them. Germline CDR1 reads MNHNS; CDR2 reads SASEGT. The CDR3 is 13 residues long. DNA of the CDR3: TGTGCCAGCAGCTTACTACAACGGGATGGCTACACCTTC. Its translation: CASSLLQRDGYTF.

The chain employs TRBV5-1 and TRBJ2-7; D perhaps matches TRBD1 (5 bases). CDR1 is SGHRS, CDR2 YFSETQ, per germline. This CDR3 is 16 amino acids long. V lost 4 bases, J lost 2 bases, and 19 bases lay in between. In DNA, the CDR3 is TGCGCCAGCAGCGGGGTGATGGGGAAGGGGCCCTACGAGCAGTACTTC. The encoded protein is CASSGVMGKGPYEQYF.

The CDR3: CASSLASQGVKNIQYF. The CDR3, as DNA: TGTGCCAGCAGCTTAGCGTCTCAGGGGGTCAAAAACATTCAGTACTTC. The chain employs TRBV7-2 and TRBJ2-4, with TRBD1 identical over 7 bases. This CDR3 has 16 amino acids. Germline values: CDR1 SGHTA, CDR2 FQGNSA. Trimming removed 0 bases from V and 3 bases from J; junction bases left unmatched: 5.

V is TRBV4-1 and J is TRBJ2-2; TRBD1 agrees at 7 bases. This CDR3 has 14 amino acids. In germline, CDR1 is MGHRA, CDR2 YSYEKL. Germline trimming cut 1 base from V and 7 bases from J; bases unmatched to any gene: 3. The chain's CDR3 is CASSQGQGIGELFF. The CDR3 DNA reads as TGCGCCAGCAGCCAAGGACAGGGTATCGGGGAGCTGTTTTTT.

The CDR3: CASSQPGQGFNEQFF. CDR3 nucleotide sequence: TGCGCCAGCAGCCAGCCGGGACAGGGGTTCAATGAGCAGTTCTTC. V and J are TRBV4-1 and TRBJ2-1; 10 bases fit TRBD1. The CDR3 consists of 15 residues. V was pared by 3 bases and J by 6 bases, with 5 bases of the junction left unmatched. Germline CDR1 reads MGHRA; CDR2 reads YSYEKL.

The rearrangement joins TRBV27 to TRBJ1-1; D not certain. This CDR3 region has 14 residues. V shed 7 bases and J shed 0 bases, with 12 bases lying between them. Germline values: CDR1 MNHEY, CDR2 SMNVEV (reference sequence). CDR3 sequence reads: CASKWASLNTEAFF. CDR3 DNA sequence: TGTGCCAGCAAATGGGCCAGCCTGAACACTGAAGCTTTCTTT.

The chain joins TRBV4-2 to TRBJ2-2, with TRBD2 matching 10 bases. The trim removed 0 bases at V and 4 bases at J, leaving 5 bases unmatched. The CDR3 contains 17 residues. Per the germline V gene, CDR1 is LGHNA and CDR2 is YNFKEQ. The CDR3 loop reads CASSQDPGTSVTGELFF. CDR3 in DNA: TGTGCCAGCAGCCAAGATCCTGGGACTAGCGTCACCGGGGAGCTGTTTTTT.

The chain links TRBV21-1 to TRBJ2-7; the table's D call, TRBD2, was not checked against the DNA. TRBV21-1 is a documented pseudogene. This CDR3 is built from 16 residues. CDR3 residues: CASSPRCLSPPGEQYF. As DNA, the CDR3 is TGTGCCAGCAGCCCCCGGTGCCTCTCCCCGCCGGGCGAGCAGTACTTC.

This sequence joins TRBV19 and TRBJ2-7, with D possibly being TRBD2 (6 bases). The CDR3 loop spans 13 amino acids. V was trimmed by 5 bases and J by 4 bases, leaving 12 bases between them. The V gene's germline CDR1 is LNHDA and CDR2 SQIVND (reference sequence). The CDR3 sequence: CASSWGEAYEQYF. The DNA of the CDR3 is TGTGCCAGTAGTTGGGGGGAGGCGTACGAGCAGTACTTC.